One and the same sample provided the 28 T cell receptor beta chains below, sequenced in a study of blood T cell repertoires in COVID-19. Using immunoSEQ multiplex PCR, the repertoire was profiled, and TCRdb retains in-frame clones only, with some absent. The sample lists hundreds of thousands of clones; almost 90% were seen once. Specimen: peripheral blood. The receptors come from a man of 80 years or more with acute or convalescent COVID-19.

Only one count was recorded for this clone. V is TRBV6-5 and J is TRBJ1-2, with D unresolved. Trimming removed 5 bases at V and 0 bases at J, with 7 bases between. The germline V gene encodes CDR1 MNHEY and CDR2 SVGAGI. The CDR3 is 13 amino acids. The CDR3, as DNA: TGTGCCAGCAGTACCGGAGCTAACTATGGCTACACCTTC. This gives the protein CASSTGANYGYTF.

V and J are TRBV29-1 and TRBJ1-1; weak D call: TRBD1 (5 bases). The V gene lost 0 bases and the J gene lost 1 base, with 6 bases spanning the gap. This CDR3 has 13 amino acids. Germline-derived CDR1 and CDR2 are SQVTM and ANQGSEA. The CDR3 reads CSVEEGQNTEAFF. The CDR3 DNA sequence: TGCAGCGTTGAAGAAGGACAGAACACTGAAGCTTTCTTT.

The count of this clone is one. V and J are TRBV13 and TRBJ1-4; TRBD1 might be the D (5 bases). The V and J ends lost 5 bases and 7 bases respectively, with 17 bases between them. CDR3 length equals 15 residues. CDR1 and CDR2 from the germline V gene are PRHDT and FYEKMQ (reference sequence). The CDR3 loop is CASSMFHDRSEKLFF. The CDR3 region has the DNA TGTGCCAGCAGCATGTTCCACGACAGATCTGAAAAACTGTTTTTT.

V gene TRBV25-1 combines with J gene TRBJ1-2; possibly TRBD1 for D (5 bases). This CDR3 has 13 residues. V lost 5 bases to trimming and J lost 3 bases, with 10 bases between them. Germline CDR1 is MGHDK and CDR2 is SYGVNS. CDR3 amino acids: CASSPDRDYGYTF. In nucleotides, the CDR3 is TGTGCCAGCAGTCCTGACAGAGACTATGGCTACACCTTC.

This clone showed up just a few times. The chain carries TRBV7-3 and TRBJ2-2, with 7 positions matching TRBD2. Germline trimming cut 2 bases from V and 6 bases from J; bases unmatched to any gene: 6. Germline values: CDR1 SGHTA, CDR2 FQGTGA. The CDR3 has 15 amino acids. The CDR3 loop reads CASSLHGGLPGELFF. CDR3 bases: TGTGCCAGCAGCTTACACGGGGGACTACCCGGGGAGCTGTTTTTT.

The chain has TRBV19 and TRBJ2-1; 8 nucleotides line up with TRBD2. The V gene's germline CDR1 is LNHDA and CDR2 SQIVND (reference sequence). Losses at the gene ends were 5 bases for V and 10 bases for J; bases not matched to a gene: 7. This CDR3 has 13 residues. The CDR3: CASSLGLVYEQFF. Here the CDR3 DNA reads TGTGCCAGTAGTTTGGGACTAGTGTACGAGCAGTTCTTC.

The V gene is TRBV18, the J gene TRBJ2-3, with 8 bases lining up with TRBD2. Germline CDR1 KGHSH, CDR2 LQKENI. The CDR3 contains 15 residues. V lost 4 bases and J lost 5; bases outside the gene matches: 8. The CDR3 coding sequence is TGTGCCAGCTCACAAAGCGGGGGCAGAGGAGATACGCAGTATTTT. Residues: CASSQSGGRGDTQYF.

This chain connects TRBV4-3 to TRBJ1-5; a weak D match, TRBD1 (5 bases). This CDR3 contains 15 residues. V dropped 0 bases and J dropped 5 bases, with 11 bases sitting between them. CDR1 and CDR2 (germline): LGHNA, YSLEER. The CDR3 region has the DNA TGCGCCAGCAGCCAAGACCTGGGCAGGGATCAGCCCCAGCATTTT. It yields the protein CASSQDLGRDQPQHF.

This chain connects TRBV5-4 to TRBJ1-1, with unresolved D. The CDR3 is 14 residues long. Between the trimmed V and J ends, which lost 3 bases and 0 bases, there was a span of 9 bases. Germline CDR1 reads SGHNT; CDR2 reads YYREEE (reference sequence). The CDR3 DNA sequence: TGTGCCAGCAGCTCGGACTTGATGAACACTGAAGCTTTCTTT. Encoded protein: CASSSDLMNTEAFF.

The rearrangement uses TRBV16 and TRBJ1-2, with D perhaps matching TRBD1 (5 bases). Trimming stripped 8 bases from V and 3 bases from J, with 7 bases between. The CDR3 spans 11 residues. Germline CDR1 reads KGHSY; CDR2 reads FQNENV. CDR3 nucleotide sequence: TGTGCCAGCCAAGGGGACTATGGCTACACCTTC. Translating it yields CASQGDYGYTF.

This clone came up a few times. The chain combines TRBV18 with TRBJ2-5; weak D call: TRBD2 (5 bases). This CDR3 has 15 residues. The germline CDR1 and CDR2 sequences are KGHSH and LQKENI. With 2 bases removed from V and 1 base from J, the gap between germline ends came to 11 bases. The CDR3 is CASSPLDGIQETQYF. In DNA form, the CDR3 reads TGTGCCAGCTCACCATTGGACGGGATCCAAGAGACCCAGTACTTC. The full variable domain, with the rest looked up from reference TRBV18 and TRBJ2-5, is NAGVMQNPRHLVRRRGQEARLRCSPMKGHSHVYWYRQLPEEGLKFMVYLQKENIIDESGMPKERFSAEFPKEGPSILRIQQVVRGDSAAYFCASSPLDGIQETQYFGPGTRLLVL.

The chain carries TRBV11-2 and TRBJ2-7; possibly TRBD2 for D (6 bases). CDR3 size: 14 residues. V gave up 6 bases and J gave up 1 base, with 13 bases separating them. CDR1 and CDR2 from the germline V gene are SGHAT and FQNNGV. CDR3 loop: CASSSTSPSYEQYF. CDR3 coding DNA: TGTGCCAGCAGTTCAACTAGCCCATCCTACGAGCAGTACTTC.

V usage is TRBV9 and J usage is TRBJ1-1; TRBD1 matches at 9 bases. CDR1 is SGDLS and CDR2 is YYNGEE in the germline V gene. V shed 3 bases and J 7 bases; nucleotides not matched to a gene: 7. The CDR3 runs 14 residues. The CDR3 DNA follows: TGTGCCAGCAGCGCACTGACAGGGGGAGGTGAAGCTTTCTTT. It encodes CASSALTGGGEAFF.

The chain uses TRBV10-1 and TRBJ2-7; TRBD1 matches at 7 bases. Trimming at V came to 7 bases and at J to 13 bases, leaving 7 bases not matched to a gene. The CDR3 contains 10 residues. From germline, CDR1 is WNHNN and CDR2 SYGVQD (reference sequence). The CDR3, as DNA: TGCGCCAGCATGACAGGGCCCACCTACTTC. Its protein is CASMTGPTYF.

The CDR3, as DNA: TGCAGCGTGGACCGGACCGGGACAGGCTACCTAAATGAGCAGTTCTTC. Protein product: CSVDRTGTGYLNEQFF. The gene calls are TRBV29-1 and TRBJ2-1; 8 nucleotides agree with TRBD1. Unmatched junction bases numbered 17, after V lost 6 bases and J lost 7 bases. CDR1 is SQVTM and CDR2 is ANQGSEA in the germline V gene. This CDR3 has 16 residues.

This chain uses TRBV27 with TRBJ2-3, with D tentatively TRBD2 (5 bases). The germline V and J ends were trimmed by 6 bases and 7 bases, with 8 bases remaining between them. The V gene's germline CDR1 is MNHEY and CDR2 SMNVEV (reference sequence). The CDR3 is 11 residues long. The CDR3 here is CASRTTYTQYF. The DNA of the CDR3 is TGTGCCAGCAGGACTACCTATACGCAGTATTTT.

This clone was counted between two and nine times. The V and J genes are TRBV3-1 (or the pseudogene TRBV3-2) and TRBJ2-7, with a tentative D call TRBD1 (6 bases). Looked up from germline, CDR1 is LGHDT and CDR2 is YNNKEL (reference sequence). The CDR3 has 16 amino acids. Trimming removed 4 bases from V and 0 bases from J, with 16 bases in between. The CDR3 DNA follows: TGTGCCAGCAGCCTAGCAGGGGTTTCCCTCTCCTACGAGCAGTACTTC. Translating gives CASSLAGVSLSYEQYF.

The V gene is TRBV10-3, the J gene TRBJ2-1, with D maybe TRBD1 (5 bases). Germline V lookup: CDR1 ENHRY, CDR2 SYGVKD. CDR3 size: 16 residues. The germline V and J ends were trimmed by 6 bases and 4 bases, with 19 bases remaining between them. Written as DNA, the CDR3 is TGTGCCATCAGGTCCAGGGAAATGGACCCGTACAATGAGCAGTTCTTC. It encodes CAIRSREMDPYNEQFF.

The chain employs TRBV6-6 and TRBJ2-2; 8 bases match TRBD2. Germline values: CDR1 MNHNY, CDR2 SVGAGI (reference sequence). The CDR3 runs 16 residues. The J segment lost 6 bases and the V segment lost 0 bases, leaving 6 bases of the junction unmatched. The CDR3: CASSYSGGGSAGELFF. The CDR3 DNA is TGTGCCAGCAGTTACTCAGGCGGGGGGTCGGCCGGGGAGCTGTTTTTT.

This clone was seen a few times. The rearrangement joins TRBV5-6 to TRBJ1-2, with TRBD1 as a possible D gene (6 bases). The CDR3 runs to 15 residues. V lost 4 bases to trimming and J lost 4 bases, with 17 bases between them. CDR1 and CDR2 (germline): SGHDT, YYEEEE. The CDR3 loop is CASSIRPLQGYGYTF. In DNA form, the CDR3 reads TGTGCCAGCAGCATCCGACCCTTACAGGGCTATGGCTACACCTTC.

V is TRBV7-3 and J is TRBJ2-1; TRBD2 agrees at 11 bases. The CDR3 is made up of 17 amino acids. Germline CDR1 and CDR2: SGHTA and FQGTGA. V was clipped by 4 bases and J by 3 bases; unmatched bases: 8. The CDR3 is CASSSTVGLAGYNEQFF. The CDR3 DNA reads TGTGCCAGCAGCTCGACCGTCGGACTAGCGGGCTACAATGAGCAGTTCTTC.

The table lists this clone with a few counts. The chain links TRBV3-1 (or the pseudogene TRBV3-2) to TRBJ1-2, with TRBD1 matching over 8 bases. The CDR3 length is 16 residues. V was clipped by 4 bases and J by 3 bases; unmatched bases: 10. Germline V gene lookup returns CDR1 LGHDT and CDR2 YNNKEL (reference sequence). The CDR3 loop reads CASSPTPRGRDYGYTF. The CDR3 bases are TGTGCCAGCAGCCCTACCCCCAGGGGGCGCGACTATGGCTACACCTTC.

The chain recombines TRBV5-1 with TRBJ1-1; no clear D. The CDR3 has 11 amino acids. CDR1 and CDR2 (germline): SGHRS, YFSETQ. Deletions cut 6 bases from V and 3 bases from J, with 6 bases between. The CDR3 sequence is CASNTDTEAFF. CDR3 nucleotides: TGCGCCAGCAATACTGACACTGAAGCTTTCTTT. Using reference TRBV5-1 and TRBJ1-1 for the parts outside the CDR3, the full variable domain is KAGVTQTPRYLIKTRGQQVTLSCSPISGHRSVSWYQQTPGQGLQFLFEYFSETQRNKGNFPGRFSGRQFSNSRSEMNVSTLELGDSALYLCASNTDTEAFFGQGTRLTVV.

The sample holds one count of this clone. The chain uses TRBV2 and TRBJ1-2, with a tentative D call TRBD1 (6 bases). The V gene lost 7 bases and the J gene lost 0 bases, with 12 bases spanning the gap. Germline V gene sequence: CDR1 SNHLY, CDR2 FYNNEI. The CDR3 covers 14 residues. In DNA, the CDR3 is TGTGCCAGCAATCCGGGGGGCCCTAACTATGGCTACACCTTC. It yields the protein CASNPGGPNYGYTF.

This clone was seen a single time. The chain uses TRBV10-2 and TRBJ2-3, with 7 bases lining up with TRBD2. There are 15 residues in the CDR3. Trimming cost V 2 bases and J 5 bases; bases outside gene matches: 7. CDR1 and CDR2 from the germline V gene are WSHSY and SAAADI. The CDR3: CASSEPLAARDTQYF. The CDR3 nucleotides read TGCGCCAGCAGTGAGCCGCTAGCGGCCCGAGATACGCAGTATTTT.

The genes are TRBV10-3 and TRBJ2-7, with a tentative D call TRBD1 (7 bases). Germline V CDR1 and CDR2: ENHRY, SYGVKD. The V and J ends lost 10 bases and 1 base respectively, with 17 bases between them. CDR3 length equals 14 residues. This CDR3 reads CATSSQGGSYEQYF. CDR3 DNA: TGTGCCACATCCAGTCAGGGGGGTTCCTACGAGCAGTACTTC.

The chain is built from TRBV7-3 and TRBJ2-2; 7 bases fit TRBD1. Germline CDR1 is SGHTA and CDR2 is FQGTGA. The CDR3 consists of 14 residues. J was trimmed by 4 bases and V by 6 bases; bases with no gene match: 5. DNA of the CDR3: TGTGCCAGCAGACCGGGACAGTCCACCGGGGAGCTGTTTTTT. Residues: CASRPGQSTGELFF.

This chain connects TRBV6-2 or TRBV6-3 to TRBJ1-5; 8 bases are a match to TRBD1. This CDR3 comprises 15 residues. Germline CDR1 is MNHEY and CDR2 is SVGEGT. V was clipped by 2 bases and J by 3 bases; unmatched bases: 3. This CDR3 is CASSYRTGYNQPQHF. The CDR3, as DNA: TGTGCCAGCAGTTACCGGACAGGGTACAATCAGCCCCAGCATTTT.